This TCR beta chain was sequenced for a study of cytomegalovirus exposure and HLA in healthy donors. Study results and caveats: Segments of the TCR beta V type were, in most cases, productive about 87% or about 30% of the time in an earlier analysis.

PCR involved 60 Vbeta and 13 Jbeta primers. Assay used: immunoSEQ multiplex PCR; TCRdb lists only in-frame clones, some missing. In the table there are roughly 100,000 clones, 65% to 80% of which are singletons. On this clone: Its antigen is still unknown. The sample contains more than one DNA sequence encoding this CDR3.

V shed 10 bases and J shed 4 bases, with 16 bases lying between them. The germline gives CDR1 ENHRY, CDR2 SYGVKD. This CDR3 contains 13 residues. Healthy individuals who donated bone marrow served as the donors. Sequenced: PBMCs. The TCR was taken from a woman in her thirties or forties in good health and CMV-seronegative. The chain joins TRBV10-3 to TRBJ2-5; the D gene is possibly TRBD2 (6 bases). CDR3 sequence reads: CATAVTSGETQYF. CDR3 nucleotides: TGTGCCACCGCAGTGACTAGTGGAGAGACCCAGTACTTC.